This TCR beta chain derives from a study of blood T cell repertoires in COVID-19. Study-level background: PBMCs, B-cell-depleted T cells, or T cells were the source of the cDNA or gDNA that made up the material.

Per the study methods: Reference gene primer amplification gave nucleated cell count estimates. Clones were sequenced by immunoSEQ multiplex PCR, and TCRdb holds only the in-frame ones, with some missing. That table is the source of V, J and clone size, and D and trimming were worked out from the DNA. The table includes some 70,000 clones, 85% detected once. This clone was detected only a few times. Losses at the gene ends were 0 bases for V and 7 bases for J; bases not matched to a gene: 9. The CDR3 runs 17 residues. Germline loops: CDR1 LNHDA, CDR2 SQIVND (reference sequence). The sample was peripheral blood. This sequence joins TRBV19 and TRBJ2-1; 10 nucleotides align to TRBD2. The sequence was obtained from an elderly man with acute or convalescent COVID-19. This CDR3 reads CASSIDRLAGVGNEQFF. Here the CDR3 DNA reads TGTGCCAGTAGTATAGACCGTCTAGCGGGAGTTGGGAATGAGCAGTTCTTC.